This TCR beta chain was sequenced for a study of T-cell reconstitution after alpha-beta-depleted transplantation in children. Preparation of the TCRbeta library was carried out with unique molecular identifiers. From the PCR reads, TCRdb called clonotypes with MiXCR, one entry per CDR3 protein. The sample lists around 450,000 distinct CDR3 sequences, 15% to 20% seen once, with around 28% in the top ten. This clonotype was counted between two and nine times. The CDR3 length is 14 residues. V was pared by 3 bases and J by 5 bases, with 14 bases between. The material was PBMCs, mostly from graft donor cells, obtained 360 days after TCRalphabeta/CD19-depleted stem cell transplant. The TCR originated in a boy under three years old who had a stem cell transplant for Wiskott-Aldrich syndrome, so the T cells may come from the graft donor. The chain combines TRBV12-3 or TRBV12-4 with TRBJ2-7, with no clear D. CDR3 nucleotides: TGTGCCAGCAGTTTTGGCAGGTTCGCCAACGAGCAGTACTTC. Its translation is CASSFGRFANEQYF.